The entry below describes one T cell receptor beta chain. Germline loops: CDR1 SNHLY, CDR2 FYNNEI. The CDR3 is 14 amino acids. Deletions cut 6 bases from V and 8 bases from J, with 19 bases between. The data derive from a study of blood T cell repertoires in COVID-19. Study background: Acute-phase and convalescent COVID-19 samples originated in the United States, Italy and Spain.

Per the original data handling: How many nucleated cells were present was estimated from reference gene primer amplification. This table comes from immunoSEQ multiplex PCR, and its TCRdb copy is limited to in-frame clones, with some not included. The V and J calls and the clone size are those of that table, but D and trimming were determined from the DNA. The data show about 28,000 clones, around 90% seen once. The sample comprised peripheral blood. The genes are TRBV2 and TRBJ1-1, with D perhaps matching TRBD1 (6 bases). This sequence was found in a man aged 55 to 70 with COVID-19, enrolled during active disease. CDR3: CASSTGRTANEAFF. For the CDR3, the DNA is TGTGCCAGCAGCACAGGAAGGACAGCGAACGAAGCTTTCTTT.